This T cell receptor beta chain was retrieved from a study of PD-1 blockade in classical Hodgkin lymphoma. As regards this clone: Its target is not known.

The time point was: cycle 4 day 1 (C4D1), after less than 7 weeks of nivolumab. All patients experienced relapse after autologous stem cell transplantation, and brentuximab vedotin exposure was variable. Purification of CD4+ T cells from thawed PBMCs was achieved by magnetic negative selection. General study findings and limits: Patients who responded completely had about the same baseline diversity as newly diagnosed patients.

CDR1 is MDHEN, CDR2 SYDVKM, per germline. V was pared by 2 bases and J by 0 bases, with 14 bases between. The CDR3 spans 17 residues. TCRdb keeps only in-frame clones here, not all; method: immunoSEQ multiplex PCR. This sample carries tens of thousands of clones, approximately 86% of them seen once, and the ten largest clones take roughly 0.47%. The chain uses TRBV28 and TRBJ2-1, with a tentative D call TRBD2 (6 bases). The specimen comprised CD4+ T cells from blood, sampled before the fourth cycle of nivolumab. The TCR was taken from a human donor with classical Hodgkin lymphoma. The CDR3 spells CASSLSSGPSSYNEQFF. CDR3 DNA sequence: TGTGCCAGCAGTTTAAGTAGCGGCCCGAGCTCCTACAATGAGCAGTTCTTC.